A single sample is the source of the 8 T cell receptor beta chains below, sequenced in a study of shared clonotypes between healthy human individuals (dated by TCRdb to the early 2020s). The method behind the library was the immunoSEQ multiplex PCR assay. TCRdb mirrors the immuneACCESS table, restricted to in-frame sequences. Some clones are absent from its copies; in checked studies, under half trace to an unresolved V gene, and the reason for the others is unknown. In all, the sample holds 2 million to 2.5 million clones, and around 95% of those were seen once. The ten largest clones take up about 0.13% of the sample. Sequencing was carried out using naive CD4+ T cells sorted from blood. The cell subset or site label of this sample denotes: CD45RA+ positively selected. These receptors were collected from a man younger than 35 in good health.

The V call is TRBV19, the J call TRBJ2-5; D is ambiguous. V was cut by 8 bases and J by 3 bases, with 13 bases left in between. This CDR3 is built from 13 residues. The germline CDR1 and CDR2 sequences are LNHDA and SQIVND (reference sequence). The CDR3 here is CASSGVLKETQYF. CDR3 nucleotide sequence: TGTGCCAGTTCTGGGGTACTGAAAGAGACCCAGTACTTC.

This chain uses TRBV4-3 with TRBJ1-2; no definite D call. Germline values: CDR1 LGHNA, CDR2 YSLEER. Between the trimmed V and J ends, which lost 2 bases and 3 bases, there was a span of 16 bases. This CDR3 contains 16 residues. CDR3 DNA: TGCGCCAGCAGCCAATCGACTCGCAGTGGCTACTATGGCTACACCTTC. Its protein product is CASSQSTRSGYYGYTF.

The chain couples TRBV5-4 to TRBJ2-3; TRBD1 or TRBD2 may be the D gene (6 bases each). CDR3 length: 15 amino acids. The V gene lost 6 bases and the J gene lost 3 bases, with 17 bases spanning the gap. Germline V lookup: CDR1 SGHNT, CDR2 YYREEE (reference sequence). This chain's CDR3 is CASTQLGGRTDTQYF. The CDR3 region has the DNA TGTGCCAGCACCCAATTAGGGGGGAGAACAGATACGCAGTATTTT. Full variable domain (missing parts from reference TRBV5-4 and TRBJ2-3): ETGVTQSPTHLIKTRGQQVTLRCSSQSGHNTVSWYQQALGQGPQFIFQYYREEENGRGNFPPRFSGLQFPNYSSELNVNALELDDSALYLCASTQLGGRTDTQYFGPGTRLTVL.

This clone was counted only a few times. The CDR3 spells CASSQFTSLSYNEQFF. CDR3 coding DNA: TGTGCCAGCAGCCAATTTACTAGCTTATCCTACAATGAGCAGTTCTTC. The chain uses TRBV14 and TRBJ2-1; tentative D call: TRBD2 (6 bases). Germline CDR1 is SGHDN and CDR2 is FVKESK. This CDR3 comprises 16 residues. The V and J ends lost 2 bases and 1 base respectively, with 12 bases between them.

V usage is TRBV7-6 and J usage is TRBJ1-6; D not certain. The germline V gene has CDR1 SGHVS and CDR2 FNYEAQ. This CDR3 region has 19 residues. Trimming shortened V by 7 bases and J by 0 bases, and 22 bases separated the two germline ends. The CDR3 region has the DNA TGTGCCAGCATGATACTGTGCCTCCCGGAGAGCTCCTATAATTCACCCCTCCACTTT. It specifies CASMILCLPESSYNSPLHF.

The chain recombines TRBV6-1 with TRBJ2-7; TRBD2 matches 16 bases. V lost 6 bases and J lost 4; bases outside the gene matches: 3. The germline V gene encodes CDR1 MNHNS and CDR2 SASEGT. The CDR3 extends over 15 amino acids. The CDR3 loop reads CASRGLAGGQYEQYF. DNA for the CDR3: TGTGCCAGCAGGGGACTAGCGGGAGGGCAATACGAGCAGTACTTC.

The rearrangement uses TRBV10-2 and TRBJ2-3; a possible D gene is TRBD2 (6 bases). The ends were cut back, 8 bases at V and 3 bases at J, with 18 bases in the middle. The germline gives CDR1 WSHSY, CDR2 SAAADI. This CDR3 has 15 residues. Written as DNA, the CDR3 is TGCGCCAGCTTAGTGGCCGGGGGACGAACAGATACGCAGTATTTT. Its translation: CASLVAGGRTDTQYF.

The genes are TRBV12-5 and TRBJ2-7, with D uncertain. Germline assignment: CDR1 LGHNT and CDR2 FRNRAP. There are 13 residues in the CDR3. Trimming shortened V by 4 bases and J by 3 bases, and 10 bases separated the two germline ends. CDR3 region: CASGSPTGYEQYF. The CDR3, as DNA: TGTGCTAGTGGTTCCCCGACGGGCTACGAGCAGTACTTC.